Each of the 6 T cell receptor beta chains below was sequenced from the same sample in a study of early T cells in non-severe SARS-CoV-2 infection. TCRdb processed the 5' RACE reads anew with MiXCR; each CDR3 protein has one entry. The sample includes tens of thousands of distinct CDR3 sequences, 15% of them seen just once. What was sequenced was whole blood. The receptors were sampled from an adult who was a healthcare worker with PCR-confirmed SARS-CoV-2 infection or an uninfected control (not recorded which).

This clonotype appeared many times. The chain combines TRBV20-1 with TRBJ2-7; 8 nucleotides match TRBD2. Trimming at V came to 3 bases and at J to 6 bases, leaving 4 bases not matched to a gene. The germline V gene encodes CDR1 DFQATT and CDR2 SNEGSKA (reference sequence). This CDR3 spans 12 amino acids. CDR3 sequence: CSASGGVSEQYF. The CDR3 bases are TGCAGTGCTAGCGGGGGGGTGAGCGAGCAGTACTTC.

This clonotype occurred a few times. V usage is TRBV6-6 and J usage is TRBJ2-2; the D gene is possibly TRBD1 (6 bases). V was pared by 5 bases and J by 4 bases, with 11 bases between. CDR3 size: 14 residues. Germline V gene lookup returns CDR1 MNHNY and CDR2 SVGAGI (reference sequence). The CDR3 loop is CASSNGQPTGELFF. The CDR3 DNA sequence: TGTGCCAGCAGTAACGGACAGCCCACCGGGGAGCTGTTTTTT.

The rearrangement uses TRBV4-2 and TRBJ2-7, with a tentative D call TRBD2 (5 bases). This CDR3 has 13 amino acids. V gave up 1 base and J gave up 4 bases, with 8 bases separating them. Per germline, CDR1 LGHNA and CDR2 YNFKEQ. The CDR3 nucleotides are TGTGCCAGCAGCCAAGCGACTATTTACGAGCAGTACTTC. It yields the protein CASSQATIYEQYF.

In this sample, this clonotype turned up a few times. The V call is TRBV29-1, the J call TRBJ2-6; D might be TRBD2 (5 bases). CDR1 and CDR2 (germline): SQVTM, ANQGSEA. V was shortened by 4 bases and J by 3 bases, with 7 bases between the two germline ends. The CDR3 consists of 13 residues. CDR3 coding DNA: TGCAGCGTTGCCGGGAATGGGGCCAACGTCCTGACTTTC. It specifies CSVAGNGANVLTF.

CDR3 bases: TGTGCCAGCAGTCCCTTTGACAGGGGGCTATACGAGCAGTACTTC. This encodes CASSPFDRGLYEQYF. The chain is built from TRBV28 and TRBJ2-7; 10 positions match TRBD1. Germline CDR1 is MDHEN and CDR2 is SYDVKM. The CDR3 totals 15 residues. Trimming cost V 5 bases and J 4 bases; bases outside gene matches: 8.

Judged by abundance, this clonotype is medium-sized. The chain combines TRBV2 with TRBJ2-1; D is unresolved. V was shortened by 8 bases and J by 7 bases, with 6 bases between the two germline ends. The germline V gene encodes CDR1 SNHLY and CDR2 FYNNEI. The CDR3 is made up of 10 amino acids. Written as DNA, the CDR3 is TGTGCCAGCCGTCGGAATGAGCAGTTCTTC. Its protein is CASRRNEQFF.